A selection of T cell receptor beta chains follows, all from one sample in a study of blood T cell repertoires in COVID-19. Repertoires were generated with immunoSEQ multiplex PCR, while TCRdb's copy carries only in-frame clones and drops some. The top ten clones hold roughly 2% of a sample with around 290,000 clones, more than 75% of them seen once. The sequencing sample was made of PBMCs or T cells enriched from blood (not recorded which). The receptors derive from a woman in her sixties in a cohort exposed to, infected with or recovered from COVID-19 (not recorded which). Both conserved end residues are part of each CDR3. Each record gives: CDR3 protein, CDR3 DNA, V gene, D gene, clone size, J gene. The D gene is left open where the match is weak. Clone size is shown for a subset of rows, as once, few, many or a class of expanded clone.

CDR3aa: CASSLQGARDTQYF; CDR3nt: TGTGCCAGCAGCTTACAGGGGGCGCGGGATACGCAGTATTTT; v_gene: TRBV5-5; d_gene: TRBD1; abundance: .; j_gene: TRBJ2-3
CDR3aa: CASSSHRDVGNTIYF; CDR3nt: TGTGCCAGCAGTTCCCACAGGGACGTTGGAAACACCATATATTTT; v_gene: TRBV6-2/TRBV6-3; d_gene: .; abundance: .; j_gene: TRBJ1-3
CDR3aa: CASSFSFVGSYEQYF; CDR3nt: TGTGCCAGCAGCTTCTCGTTCGTAGGGAGCTACGAGCAGTACTTC; v_gene: TRBV28; d_gene: .; abundance: .; j_gene: TRBJ2-7
CDR3aa: CASSEGLAGGYEQYF; CDR3nt: TGTGCCAGCAGTGAAGGACTAGCGGGAGGCTACGAGCAGTACTTC; v_gene: TRBV2; d_gene: TRBD2; abundance: .; j_gene: TRBJ2-7
CDR3aa: CASAWQGTSGELFF; CDR3nt: TGTGCCAGCGCTTGGCAGGGTACTTCCGGGGAGCTGTTTTTT; v_gene: TRBV2; d_gene: .; abundance: .; j_gene: TRBJ2-2
CDR3aa: CASRAGRGNEKLFF; CDR3nt: TGTGCCAGCAGGGCAGGTCGGGGGAATGAAAAACTGTTTTTT; v_gene: TRBV27; d_gene: .; abundance: .; j_gene: TRBJ1-4
CDR3aa: CAISPTTGVNTEAFF; CDR3nt: TGTGCCATCAGTCCAACGACAGGGGTGAACACTGAAGCTTTCTTT; v_gene: TRBV10-3; d_gene: TRBD1; abundance: .; j_gene: TRBJ1-1
CDR3aa: CASSETGASYEQYF; CDR3nt: TGCGCCAGCAGTGAAACAGGGGCCTCCTACGAGCAGTACTTC; v_gene: TRBV10-1; d_gene: TRBD1; abundance: .; j_gene: TRBJ2-7
CDR3aa: CASSYGANYGYTF; CDR3nt: TGTGCCAGCAGTTACGGAGCTAACTATGGCTACACCTTC; v_gene: TRBV6-5; d_gene: .; abundance: .; j_gene: TRBJ1-2
CDR3aa: CAWSKGTVEAFF; CDR3nt: TGTGCCTGGAGTAAGGGGACAGTCGAAGCTTTCTTT; v_gene: TRBV30; d_gene: TRBD1; abundance: .; j_gene: TRBJ1-1
CDR3aa: CASGDSNQPQHF; CDR3nt: TGTGCCAGCGGAGACAGCAATCAGCCCCAGCATTTT; v_gene: TRBV7-9; d_gene: .; abundance: .; j_gene: TRBJ1-5
CDR3aa: CSVRAGRNTEAFF; CDR3nt: TGCAGCGTTCGGGCGGGCAGAAACACTGAAGCTTTCTTT; v_gene: TRBV29-1; d_gene: .; abundance: once; j_gene: TRBJ1-1
CDR3aa: CATSDWDRGPHSSYNEQFF; CDR3nt: TGTGCCACCAGTGACTGGGACAGGGGACCCCATAGCTCCTACAATGAGCAGTTCTTC; v_gene: TRBV24-1; d_gene: TRBD1; abundance: .; j_gene: TRBJ2-1
CDR3aa: CATRTSGVTGELFF; CDR3nt: TGTGCCACCCGGACTAGCGGAGTTACCGGGGAGCTGTTTTTT; v_gene: TRBV18; d_gene: TRBD2; abundance: .; j_gene: TRBJ2-2
CDR3aa: CASSPGGHEQYF; CDR3nt: TGTGCCAGCAGCCCAGGGGGGCACGAGCAGTACTTC; v_gene: TRBV14; d_gene: .; abundance: .; j_gene: TRBJ2-7
CDR3aa: CASSTTGMETQYF; CDR3nt: TGCGCCAGCAGCACAACAGGGATGGAGACCCAGTACTTC; v_gene: TRBV5-1; d_gene: .; abundance: .; j_gene: TRBJ2-5
CDR3aa: CASRHRGQGTEAFF; CDR3nt: TGTGCCAGCAGACACAGGGGGCAAGGCACTGAAGCTTTCTTT; v_gene: TRBV14; d_gene: TRBD1; abundance: .; j_gene: TRBJ1-1
CDR3aa: CSASEGPYNSPLHF; CDR3nt: TGCAGTGCTAGTGAGGGGCCATATAATTCACCCCTCCACTTT; v_gene: TRBV20-1; d_gene: .; abundance: .; j_gene: TRBJ1-6
CDR3aa: CASSVRVNTEAFF; CDR3nt: TGTGCCAGCAGCGTCAGGGTGAACACTGAAGCTTTCTTT; v_gene: TRBV9; d_gene: .; abundance: .; j_gene: TRBJ1-1
CDR3aa: CASSLGRGFNNEQFF; CDR3nt: TGTGCCAGCAGCTTGGGGCGGGGGTTTAACAATGAGCAGTTCTTC; v_gene: TRBV5-6; d_gene: TRBD2; abundance: .; j_gene: TRBJ2-1
CDR3aa: CASSSRDRGHEQYF; CDR3nt: TGTGCCAGCAGCTCCCGGGACAGGGGGCACGAGCAGTACTTC; v_gene: TRBV7-2; d_gene: TRBD1; abundance: .; j_gene: TRBJ2-7
CDR3aa: CASSPGRGSEQYF; CDR3nt: TGCGCCAGCAGCCCCGGACGGGGTAGCGAGCAGTACTTC; v_gene: TRBV5-1; d_gene: .; abundance: .; j_gene: TRBJ2-7
CDR3aa: CATSDPDRVYNEQFF; CDR3nt: TGTGCCACCAGTGACCCGGACAGGGTATACAATGAGCAGTTCTTC; v_gene: TRBV24-1; d_gene: TRBD1; abundance: .; j_gene: TRBJ2-1
CDR3aa: CASSYPSWLALNTGELFF; CDR3nt: TGTGCCAGCAGTTACCCCTCTTGGCTAGCCCTAAACACCGGGGAGCTGTTTTTT; v_gene: TRBV6-2/TRBV6-3; d_gene: .; abundance: once; j_gene: TRBJ2-2
CDR3aa: CASSYEAGGRTGELFF; CDR3nt: TGTGCCAGCAGTTACGAGGCGGGAGGGAGGACCGGGGAGCTGTTTTTT; v_gene: TRBV6-5; d_gene: TRBD2; abundance: .; j_gene: TRBJ2-2
CDR3aa: CASRSGTSGSEQYF; CDR3nt: TGTGCCAGCAGGTCGGGGACTAGCGGGAGCGAGCAGTACTTC; v_gene: TRBV7-2; d_gene: TRBD2; abundance: .; j_gene: TRBJ2-7
CDR3aa: CATSHEQFSGYTF; CDR3nt: TGTGCCACCAGTCACGAGCAATTTAGTGGCTACACCTTC; v_gene: TRBV24-1; d_gene: .; abundance: .; j_gene: TRBJ1-2
CDR3aa: CASSEGYSRQYF; CDR3nt: TGTGCCAGCAGTGAAGGGTATAGCAGGCAGTACTTC; v_gene: TRBV6-1; d_gene: .; abundance: .; j_gene: TRBJ2-7
CDR3aa: CASSLALVRGNEKLFF; CDR3nt: TGTGCCAGCAGCTTAGCGCTTGTCAGGGGGAATGAAAAACTGTTTTTT; v_gene: TRBV7-8; d_gene: TRBD1; abundance: few; j_gene: TRBJ1-4
CDR3aa: CASSLRRGRGDTQYF; CDR3nt: TGTGCCAGCAGCCTCCGCAGGGGAAGAGGAGATACGCAGTATTTT; v_gene: TRBV7-2; d_gene: .; abundance: .; j_gene: TRBJ2-3
CDR3aa: CASSSVTGFYEQYF; CDR3nt: TGTGCCAGCAGTTCGGTGACAGGGTTCTACGAGCAGTACTTC; v_gene: TRBV28; d_gene: TRBD1; abundance: once; j_gene: TRBJ2-7
CDR3aa: CASSLLQGANNYGYTF; CDR3nt: TGTGCCAGCAGTCTCTTACAGGGGGCGAACAACTATGGCTACACCTTC; v_gene: TRBV28; d_gene: TRBD1; abundance: .; j_gene: TRBJ1-2
CDR3aa: CASSQNNSPLHF; CDR3nt: TGTGCCAGCAGTCAGAATAATTCACCCCTCCACTTT; v_gene: TRBV2; d_gene: .; abundance: .; j_gene: TRBJ1-6
CDR3aa: CASRRGLGTDTQYF; CDR3nt: TGTGCCAGCAGGCGGGGTCTTGGGACGGATACGCAGTATTTT; v_gene: TRBV7-2; d_gene: .; abundance: few; j_gene: TRBJ2-3
CDR3aa: CASSFPGGVNQPQHF; CDR3nt: TGTGCCAGCAGTTTCCCCGGGGGAGTCAATCAGCCCCAGCATTTT; v_gene: TRBV28; d_gene: .; abundance: .; j_gene: TRBJ1-5
CDR3aa: CASSATGTANTEAFF; CDR3nt: TGCGCCAGCAGTGCGACAGGGACAGCGAACACTGAAGCTTTCTTT; v_gene: TRBV10-2; d_gene: TRBD1; abundance: .; j_gene: TRBJ1-1
CDR3aa: CASSLLAGGLDEQFF; CDR3nt: TGTGCCAGCAGCTTGTTAGCGGGAGGGTTAGATGAGCAGTTCTTC; v_gene: TRBV11-2; d_gene: TRBD2; abundance: .; j_gene: TRBJ2-1
CDR3aa: CASSRDSPPYGYTF; CDR3nt: TGTGCCAGTAGTAGGGACAGCCCACCCTATGGCTACACCTTC; v_gene: TRBV19; d_gene: TRBD1; abundance: .; j_gene: TRBJ1-2
CDR3aa: CASRVIARGGSPLHF; CDR3nt: TGTGCCAGCAGGGTGATCGCCCGAGGAGGCTCACCCCTCCACTTT; v_gene: TRBV6-5; d_gene: .; abundance: .; j_gene: TRBJ1-6
CDR3aa: CASSPPYNEQFF; CDR3nt: TGTGCCAGCAGCCCCCCTTACAATGAGCAGTTCTTC; v_gene: TRBV28; d_gene: .; abundance: few; j_gene: TRBJ2-1
CDR3aa: CASSLSLQGGEKLFF; CDR3nt: TGTGCCAGCAGTTTATCTCTACAGGGGGGAGAAAAACTGTTTTTT; v_gene: TRBV27; d_gene: TRBD1; abundance: .; j_gene: TRBJ1-4
CDR3aa: CASSLRGGETQYF; CDR3nt: TGTGCCAGCAGCTTACGGGGAGGGGAGACCCAGTACTTC; v_gene: TRBV11-2; d_gene: TRBD2; abundance: .; j_gene: TRBJ2-5